This T cell receptor (beta chain) was profiled in a study of blood T cells in healthy people across ages. Study-wide results and caveats: Unsorted PBMCs prevented conclusive naive versus antigen-experienced comparison.

This clonotype came up a few times. Its antigen is not known. Germline V lookup: CDR1 LGHDT, CDR2 YNNKEL (reference sequence). The CDR3 contains 17 residues. V gave up 4 bases and J gave up 0 bases; unmatched junction bases: 10. The second PCR ran roughly 6 to 12 cycles with a sample-barcoded 5' primer and J-beta primers. Individual samples furnished no less than 2.5 million CDR3-containing paired-end reads apiece. One entry per CDR3 protein results from TCRdb running MiXCR on the 5' RACE reads. Of 780,000 or so distinct CDR3 sequences listed, around three fifths were seen once; the top ten hold about 26%.

This sequence was found in a man aged 40-49 years in good health. V usage is TRBV3-1 and J usage is TRBJ2-7, with 9 bases that match TRBD2. Sequencing was carried out using blood. The CDR3 DNA follows: TGTGCCAGCAGCCTCGGTCCGGGACTAGCTTCCTCCTACGAGCAGTACTTC. Amino acids: CASSLGPGLASSYEQYF.